The text below deals with one T cell receptor (beta chain). CDR3 length: 15 residues. CDR1 and CDR2 from the germline V gene are MNHEY and SVGEGT. V was shortened by 6 bases and J by 2 bases, with 13 bases between the two germline ends. Unique molecular identifiers were affixed to single, distinct cDNA molecules. TCRdb redid the calling of the 5' RACE reads with MiXCR, one entry per CDR3 protein. The sample shows roughly 80,000 distinct CDR3 sequences, approximately 11% of them seen only once. This entry comes from a study of early T cells in non-severe SARS-CoV-2 infection. The wider study: Sequencing used unsorted whole-blood bulk RNA, so chains lack pairing.

The sequenced sample was whole blood, obtained at baseline. The clonotype comes from an adult who was a healthcare worker with PCR-confirmed SARS-CoV-2 infection or an uninfected control (not recorded which). The J gene is TRBJ2-2, the V gene TRBV6-2 or TRBV6-3, with D possibly matching TRBD2 (5 bases). The DNA for the CDR3 is TGTGCCAGCAGCCCGGGAATATTCAACACCGGGGAGCTGTTTTTT. Residues: CASSPGIFNTGELFF.